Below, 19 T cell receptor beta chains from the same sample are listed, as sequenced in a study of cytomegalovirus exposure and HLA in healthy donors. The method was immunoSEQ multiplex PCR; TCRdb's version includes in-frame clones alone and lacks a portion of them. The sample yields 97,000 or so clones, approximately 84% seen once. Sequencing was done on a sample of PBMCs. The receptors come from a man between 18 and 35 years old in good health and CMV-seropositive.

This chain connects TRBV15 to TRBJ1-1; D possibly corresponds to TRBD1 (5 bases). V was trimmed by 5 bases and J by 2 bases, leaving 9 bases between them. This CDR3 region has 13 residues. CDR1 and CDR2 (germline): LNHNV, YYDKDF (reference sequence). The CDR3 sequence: CATSFDRNTEAFF. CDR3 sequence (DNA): TGTGCCACCAGCTTTGACAGAAACACTGAAGCTTTCTTT.

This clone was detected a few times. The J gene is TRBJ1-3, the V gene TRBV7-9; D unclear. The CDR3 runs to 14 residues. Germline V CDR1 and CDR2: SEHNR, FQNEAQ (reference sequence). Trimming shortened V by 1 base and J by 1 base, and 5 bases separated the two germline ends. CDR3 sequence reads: CASSLDGSGNTIYF. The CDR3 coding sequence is TGTGCCAGCAGCTTAGACGGTTCTGGAAACACCATATATTTT.

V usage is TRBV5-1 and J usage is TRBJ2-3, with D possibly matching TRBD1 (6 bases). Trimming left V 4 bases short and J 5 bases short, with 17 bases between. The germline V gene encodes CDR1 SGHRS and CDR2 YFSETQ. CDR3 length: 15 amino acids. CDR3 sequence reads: CASSLIAGAGDTQYF. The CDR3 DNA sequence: TGCGCCAGCAGCCTGATTGCAGGGGCGGGAGATACGCAGTATTTT.

CDR3 in amino acids: CASSLTSGRVDTGELFF. For the CDR3, the DNA is TGTGCCAGCAGCCTGACTAGCGGGAGAGTCGACACCGGGGAGCTGTTTTTT. The genes are TRBV9 and TRBJ2-2; TRBD2 agrees at 12 bases. CDR3 size: 17 residues. The V gene's germline CDR1 is SGDLS and CDR2 YYNGEE. Trimming cost V 4 bases and J 3 bases; bases outside gene matches: 7.

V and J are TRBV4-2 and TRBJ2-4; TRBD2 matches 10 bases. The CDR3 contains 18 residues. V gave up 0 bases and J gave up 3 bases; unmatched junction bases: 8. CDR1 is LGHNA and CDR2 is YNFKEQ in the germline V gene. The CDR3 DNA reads TGTGCCAGCAGCCAAGACACGAAAGCGGGGGGGTTCAAAAACATTCAGTACTTC. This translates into CASSQDTKAGGFKNIQYF.

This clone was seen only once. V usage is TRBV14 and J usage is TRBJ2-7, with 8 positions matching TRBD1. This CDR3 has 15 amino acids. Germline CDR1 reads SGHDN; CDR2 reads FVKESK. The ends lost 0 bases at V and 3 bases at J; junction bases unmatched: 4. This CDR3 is CASSQEDRGYYEQYF. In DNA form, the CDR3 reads TGTGCCAGCAGCCAAGAAGACAGGGGATACTACGAGCAGTACTTC.

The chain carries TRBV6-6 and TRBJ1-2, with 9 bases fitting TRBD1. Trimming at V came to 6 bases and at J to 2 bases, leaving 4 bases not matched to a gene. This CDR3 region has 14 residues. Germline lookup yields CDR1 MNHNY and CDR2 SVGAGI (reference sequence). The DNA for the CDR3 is TGTGCCAGCAGGGGGACAGGGAGCAACTATGGCTACACCTTC. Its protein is CASRGTGSNYGYTF.

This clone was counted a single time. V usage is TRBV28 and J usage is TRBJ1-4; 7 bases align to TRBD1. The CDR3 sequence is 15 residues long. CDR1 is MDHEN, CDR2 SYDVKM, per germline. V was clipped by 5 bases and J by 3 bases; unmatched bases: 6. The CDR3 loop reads CASSKEGAANEKLFF. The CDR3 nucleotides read TGTGCCAGCAGTAAGGAGGGGGCTGCTAATGAAAAACTGTTTTTT.

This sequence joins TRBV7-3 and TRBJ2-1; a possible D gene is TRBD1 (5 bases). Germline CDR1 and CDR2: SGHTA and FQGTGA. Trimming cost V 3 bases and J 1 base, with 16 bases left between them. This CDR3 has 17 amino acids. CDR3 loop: CASSFCFLDSSYNEQFF. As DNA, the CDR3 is TGTGCCAGCAGCTTTTGCTTCCTCGACAGTTCCTACAATGAGCAGTTCTTC.

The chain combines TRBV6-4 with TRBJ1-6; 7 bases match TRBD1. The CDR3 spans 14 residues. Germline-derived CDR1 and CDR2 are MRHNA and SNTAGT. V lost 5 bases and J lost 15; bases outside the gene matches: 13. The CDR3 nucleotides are TGTGCCAGCAGTACCGAGACAGGGAGTAGCTTCCTCCACTTT. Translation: CASSTETGSSFLHF.

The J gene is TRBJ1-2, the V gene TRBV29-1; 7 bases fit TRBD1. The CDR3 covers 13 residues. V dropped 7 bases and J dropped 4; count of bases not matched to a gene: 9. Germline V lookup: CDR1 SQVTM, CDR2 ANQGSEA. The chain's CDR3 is CSGETGDGYGYTF. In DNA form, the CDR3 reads TGCAGCGGCGAAACAGGGGATGGCTATGGCTACACCTTC.

The CDR3 reads CASSEVDRGSYEQYF. The CDR3 region has the DNA TGTGCCAGCAGTGAAGTGGACAGGGGCTCCTACGAGCAGTACTTC. The chain is built from TRBV6-1 and TRBJ2-7, with 9 bases identical to TRBD1. The V gene end was trimmed by 1 base and the J gene end by 0 bases; junction bases not matched to a gene: 1. This CDR3 comprises 15 residues. The germline V gene has CDR1 MNHNS and CDR2 SASEGT.

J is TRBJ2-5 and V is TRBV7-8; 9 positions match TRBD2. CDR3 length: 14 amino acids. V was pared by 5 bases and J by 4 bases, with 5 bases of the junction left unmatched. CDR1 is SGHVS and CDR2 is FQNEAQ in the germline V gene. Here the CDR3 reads CASSRIAGVETQYF. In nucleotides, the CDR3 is TGTGCCAGCAGCAGAATAGCGGGAGTAGAGACCCAGTACTTC.

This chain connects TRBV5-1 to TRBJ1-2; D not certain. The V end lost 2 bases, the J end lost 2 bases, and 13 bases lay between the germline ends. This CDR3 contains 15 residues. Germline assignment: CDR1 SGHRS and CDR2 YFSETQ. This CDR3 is CASSFRGPENYGYTF. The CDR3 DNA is TGCGCCAGCAGCTTCCGAGGCCCCGAAAACTATGGCTACACCTTC.

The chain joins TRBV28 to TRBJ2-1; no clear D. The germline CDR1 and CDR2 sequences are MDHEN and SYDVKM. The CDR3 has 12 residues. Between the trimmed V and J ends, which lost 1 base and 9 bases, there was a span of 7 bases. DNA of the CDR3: TGTGCCAGCAGTTTATCCCTCTCTGAGCAGTTCTTC. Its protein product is CASSLSLSEQFF.

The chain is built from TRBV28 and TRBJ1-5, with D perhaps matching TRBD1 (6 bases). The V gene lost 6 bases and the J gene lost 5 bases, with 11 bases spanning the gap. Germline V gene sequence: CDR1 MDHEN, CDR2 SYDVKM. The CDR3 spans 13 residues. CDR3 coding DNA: TGTGCCAGCAGCCAAACAGGGTATCAGCCCCAGCATTTT. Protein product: CASSQTGYQPQHF.

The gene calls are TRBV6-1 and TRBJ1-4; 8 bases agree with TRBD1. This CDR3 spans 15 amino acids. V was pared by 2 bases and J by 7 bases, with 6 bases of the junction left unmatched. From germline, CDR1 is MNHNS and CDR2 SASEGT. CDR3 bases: TGTGCCAGCAGTGAAACCGGGACAGGTGTTGAAAAACTGTTTTTT. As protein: CASSETGTGVEKLFF.

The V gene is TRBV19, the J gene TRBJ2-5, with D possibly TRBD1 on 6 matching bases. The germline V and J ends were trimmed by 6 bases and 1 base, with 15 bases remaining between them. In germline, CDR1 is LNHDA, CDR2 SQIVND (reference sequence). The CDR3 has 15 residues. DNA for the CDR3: TGTGCCAGTAGCAGCCTCGGACAGAGCCAAGAGACCCAGTACTTC. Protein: CASSSLGQSQETQYF.

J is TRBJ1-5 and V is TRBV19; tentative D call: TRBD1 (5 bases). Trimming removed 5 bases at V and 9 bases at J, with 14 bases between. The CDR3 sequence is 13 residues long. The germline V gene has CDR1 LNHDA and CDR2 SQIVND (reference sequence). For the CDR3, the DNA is TGTGCCAGTAGTGGGGGGACGGTAGGGCCCCAGCATTTT. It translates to CASSGGTVGPQHF.